The source of this T cell receptor beta chain is a study of T cell responses to AZD1222 COVID-19 vaccine. General study findings and limits: Sampled repertoires all dated from after the peak T cell response. An increase in Spike-specific TCR breadth and depth was observed after two AZD1222 doses. Clonal diversity was possibly underestimated, and the donors were mostly white British, with more females. Baseline seropositivity occurred in only six or seven AZD1222 recipients.

Assay: immunoSEQ multiplex PCR; the TCRdb copy retains only in-frame clones and omits some. The sample holds about 180,000 clones, 90% to 95% seen once. Regarding this clone: Its antigen is unknown.

CDR3 length: 15 amino acids. V was clipped by 1 base and J by 5 bases; unmatched bases: 5. Germline V gene sequence: CDR1 SGHRS, CDR2 YFSETQ. This rearrangement joins TRBV5-1 to TRBJ2-1; 8 nucleotides agree with TRBD2. This TCR was sampled from an adult who received the AZD1222 COVID-19 vaccine. The sequenced sample was peripheral blood, obtained 28 days after the second AZD1222 dose. CDR3 nucleotides: TGCGCCAGCAGCTTGACTAGCGGAGGCCACAATGAGCAGTTCTTC. Its translation is CASSLTSGGHNEQFF.